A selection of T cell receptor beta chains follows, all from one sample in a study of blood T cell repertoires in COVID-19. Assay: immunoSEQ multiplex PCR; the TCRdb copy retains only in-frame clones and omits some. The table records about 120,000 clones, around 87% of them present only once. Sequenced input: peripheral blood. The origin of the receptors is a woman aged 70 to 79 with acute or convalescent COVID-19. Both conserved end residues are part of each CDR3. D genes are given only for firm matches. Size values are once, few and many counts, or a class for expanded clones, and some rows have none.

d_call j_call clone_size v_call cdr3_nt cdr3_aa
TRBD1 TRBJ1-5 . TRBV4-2 TGTGCCAGCAGCCCCGGGACAGCTAATAGCAATCAGCCCCAGCATTTT CASSPGTANSNQPQHF
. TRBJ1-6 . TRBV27 TGTGCCAGCAGTTTATATGGTGGCGGGGATAATTCACCCCTCCACTTT CASSLYGGGDNSPLHF
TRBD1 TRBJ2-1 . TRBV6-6 TGTGCCAGCAGCTCGGCCGGGACAGGGGAAAATGAGCAGTTCTTC CASSSAGTGENEQFF
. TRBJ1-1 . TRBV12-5 TGTGCTAGTGCCATTGGGCTCCAGATTGAAGCTTTCTTT CASAIGLQIEAFF
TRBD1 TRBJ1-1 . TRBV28 TGTGCCAGCAGCCCCCGGACAGGGGGTTTTTCGAACACTGAAGCTTTCTTT CASSPRTGGFSNTEAFF
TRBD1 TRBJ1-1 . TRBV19 TGTGCCAGCAAGTCCGGGACAGGGTTGAACACTGAAGCTTTCTTT CASKSGTGLNTEAFF
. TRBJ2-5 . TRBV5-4 TGTGCCAGCAGCCTCCAGGGTGGGGAGACCCAGTACTTC CASSLQGGETQYF
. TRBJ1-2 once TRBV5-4 TGTGCCAGCAGCTTCGACAATAACTATGGCTACACCTTC CASSFDNNYGYTF
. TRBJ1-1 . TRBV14 TGTGCCAGCAGCGTTCAGATGAACACTGAAGCTTTCTTT CASSVQMNTEAFF
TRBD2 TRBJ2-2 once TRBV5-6 TGTGCCAGCAGCTTTAGACTAGCGGGGGGCTCGAACACCGGGGAGCTGTTTTTT CASSFRLAGGSNTGELFF
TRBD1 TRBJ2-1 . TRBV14 TGTGCCAGCAGCTTACAGGGGTCCTACAATGAGCAGTTCTTC CASSLQGSYNEQFF
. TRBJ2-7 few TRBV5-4 TGTGCCAGCAGCTTGAACGGTGGGGGCGCGTACTACGAGCAGTACTTC CASSLNGGGAYYEQYF
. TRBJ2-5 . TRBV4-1 TGCGCCAGCAGCCAGAACGGCGGTTTGGGCCAAGAGACCCAGTACTTC CASSQNGGLGQETQYF
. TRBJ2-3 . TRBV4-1 TGCGCCAGCAGCCACGCCGACAGACTTTTTACAGATACGCAGTATTTT CASSHADRLFTDTQYF
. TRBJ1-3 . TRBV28 TGTGCCAGCAGTCAGACGACAGATTTCCTCGGAAACACCATATATTTT CASSQTTDFLGNTIYF
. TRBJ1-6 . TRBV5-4 TGTGCCAGCAGCTGGTCCGGGTCCTATAATTCACCCCTCCACTTT CASSWSGSYNSPLHF
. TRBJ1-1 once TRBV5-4 TGTGCCAGCAGCATGTCCGGGATCACTGAAGCTTTCTTT CASSMSGITEAFF
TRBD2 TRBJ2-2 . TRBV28 TGTGCCAGCATCTTTAGCGGGAGTACCGGGGAGCTGTTTTTT CASIFSGSTGELFF
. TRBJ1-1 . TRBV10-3 TGTGCCATCAGTGAGAGGACAGTCGAGGGAGCTTTCTTT CAISERTVEGAFF
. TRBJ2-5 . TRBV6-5 TGTGCCAGCAACCGACATTACCAAGAGACCCAGTACTTC CASNRHYQETQYF
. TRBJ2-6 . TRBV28 TGTGCCAGCAAAATGACGGGAATTTTCTCTGGGGCCAACGTCCTGACTTTC CASKMTGIFSGANVLTF
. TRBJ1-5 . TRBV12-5 TGTGCTAGTGGTTTGGAACTCCTCAATCAGCCCCAGCATTTT CASGLELLNQPQHF
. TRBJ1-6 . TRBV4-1 TGCGCCAGCAGCCAAGATACCGGTAGTTGGTCACCCCTCCACTTT CASSQDTGSWSPLHF
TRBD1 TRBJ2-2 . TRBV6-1 TGTGCCAGCAGTGGGCTATTTCGGACAGGGAACACCGGGGAGCTGTTTTTT CASSGLFRTGNTGELFF
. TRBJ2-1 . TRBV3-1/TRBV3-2 TGTGCCAGCAGCCAATGGGGCGGCGATGAGCAGTTCTTC CASSQWGGDEQFF
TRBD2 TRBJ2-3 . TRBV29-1 TGCAGCGTTAAAAGCGGGGGGACAGATACGCAGTATTTT CSVKSGGTDTQYF
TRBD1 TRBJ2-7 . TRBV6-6 TGTGCCAGCAGCCCGCCAGGCAGGGGGCGCGAGCAGTACTTC CASSPPGRGREQYF
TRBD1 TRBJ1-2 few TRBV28 TGTGCCAGCTCTTTTTCTAGGACAGGGGGCGGAAGAGGCTACACCTTC CASSFSRTGGGRGYTF
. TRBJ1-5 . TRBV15 TGTGCCACCAGCAGAAGACCCGATGAGGGTACTCAGCCCCAGCATTTT CATSRRPDEGTQPQHF
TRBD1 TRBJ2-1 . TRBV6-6 TGTGCCAGCAGTGGAACCGACAGGGTTCGGTTCTTC CASSGTDRVRFF
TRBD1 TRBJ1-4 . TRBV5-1 TGCGCCAGCAGCGCCGGGACAGGGGTTGGGGAAAAACTGTTTTTT CASSAGTGVGEKLFF
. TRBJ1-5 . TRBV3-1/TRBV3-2 TGTGCCAGCAGCCAACTGGCGGAGCCCCAGCATTTT CASSQLAEPQHF
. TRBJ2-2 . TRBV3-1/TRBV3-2 TGTGCCAGCAGCCGACTAGTATCTAGCGGGGAGCTGTTTTTT CASSRLVSSGELFF
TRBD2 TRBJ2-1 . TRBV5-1 TGCGCCAGCAGCTTGGCTCCTCCCCGAGACAGGACTAGCGGGGGGAATGAGCAGTTCTTC CASSLAPPRDRTSGGNEQFF
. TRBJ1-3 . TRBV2 TGTGCCAGCAGCTCCCCACAGGGTTCCACCATATATTTT CASSSPQGSTIYF
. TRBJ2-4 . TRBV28 TGTGCCAGCGGGCGGGGCGGTGGTTACTTC CASGRGGGYF
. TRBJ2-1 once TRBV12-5 TGTGCTAGTGGTCCCGGTCGGAATGAGCAGTTCTTC CASGPGRNEQFF
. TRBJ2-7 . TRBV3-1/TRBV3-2 TGTGCCAGCAGCCAAAGGACACTGAAGTACGAGCAGTACTTC CASSQRTLKYEQYF
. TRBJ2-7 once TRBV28 TGTGCCAGCAGCCCCGGCGGGACAGCCTACGAGCAGTACTTC CASSPGGTAYEQYF
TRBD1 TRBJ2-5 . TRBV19 TGTGCCAGTAGTATAGCGGGGACAGCCCCAGAGACCCAGTACTTC CASSIAGTAPETQYF
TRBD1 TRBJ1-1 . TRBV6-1 TGTGCCAGCAGTGAAGCTTCAGGGGGCATCACTGAAGCTTTCTTT CASSEASGGITEAFF
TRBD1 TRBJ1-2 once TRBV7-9 TGTGCCAGCAGCCACAGGGGGAAAGCTAACTATGGCTACACCTTC CASSHRGKANYGYTF
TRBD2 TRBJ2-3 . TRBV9 TGTGCCAGCAGCCCGCGCGGGGGGGGACCGTCTGGCACAGATACGCAGTATTTT CASSPRGGGPSGTDTQYF
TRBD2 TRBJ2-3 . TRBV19 TGTGCCAGTAGTATCGCGGCTAGCGGGGCCACAGATACGCAGTATTTT CASSIAASGATDTQYF
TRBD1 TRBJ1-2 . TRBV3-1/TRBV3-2 TGTGCCAGCAGCCAAGGTGGGGACAGGGGTCAGTACACCTTC CASSQGGDRGQYTF
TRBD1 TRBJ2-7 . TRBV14 TGTGCCAGCAGCCAAGATGGGCAGGGGGATCGTTACGAGCAGTACTTC CASSQDGQGDRYEQYF
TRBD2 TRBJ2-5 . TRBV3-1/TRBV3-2 TGTGCCAGCACCCCGGGGGGGCAAGAGACCCAGTACTTC CASTPGGQETQYF
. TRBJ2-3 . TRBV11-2 TGTGCCAGCAGCTTAGATAGCAGCGTAAATACGCAGTATTTT CASSLDSSVNTQYF
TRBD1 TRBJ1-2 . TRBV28 TGTGCCAGCAGACAGGGGGCCGACTATGGCTACACCTTC CASRQGADYGYTF
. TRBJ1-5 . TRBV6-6 TGTGCCAGCAGTTATCGGGGGAGGGATAGCAATCAGCCCCAGCATTTT CASSYRGRDSNQPQHF
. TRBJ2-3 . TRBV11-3 TGTGCCAGCAGCTTTCAGGGTAGCACAGATACGCAGTATTTT CASSFQGSTDTQYF
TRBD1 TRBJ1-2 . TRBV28 TGTGCCAGCAGTCGCGGGACAGGGCAGGTAGAGGGCTACACCTTC CASSRGTGQVEGYTF
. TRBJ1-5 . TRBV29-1 TGCAGCGTTGAAGAGGGGGGTAGCAATCAGCCCCAGCATTTT CSVEEGGSNQPQHF
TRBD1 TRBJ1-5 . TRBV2 TGTGCCAGCAGTTACGGGACAGCGGACAATCAGCCCCAGCATTTT CASSYGTADNQPQHF
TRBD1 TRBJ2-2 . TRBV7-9 TGTGCCAGCAGCCTTCCGGGACAGCATAACACCGGGGAGCTGTTTTTT CASSLPGQHNTGELFF